Presented here are 2 T cell receptor beta chains from one specimen sequenced in a study of beta chain features in type 1 diabetes (dated by TCRdb to 2016 to 2019). The library was built by means of the immunoSEQ multiplex PCR assay. The High Capacity cDNA Reverse Transcription Kit was used to reverse transcribe all of the isolated RNA, meaning that expressed TCRB transcripts were what got sequenced. TCRdb holds this immuneACCESS table with in-frame rearrangements only. Some clones are missing; in checked studies, unresolved V genes explain under half, and the rest has no known cause. In all, the sample holds hundreds of thousands of clones, and 6.5% to 10% of those were seen once. 0.44% of the sample lies in the top ten. The sample comprised central memory CD4+ T cells from blood. These receptor sequences come from a woman aged 18-30 years in good health.

About this clone itself: At the DNA level, this CDR3 is encoded by other sequences in the same sample as well. The gene calls are TRBV5-4 and TRBJ2-1; possibly TRBD1 for D (6 bases). This CDR3 spans 13 amino acids. V was clipped by 1 base and J by 6 bases, with 8 bases between them. Germline CDR1 SGHNT, CDR2 YYREEE (reference sequence). This CDR3 is CASSLRGSNEQFF. The CDR3 region has the DNA TGTGCCAGCAGCTTGAGGGGGTCCAATGAGCAGTTCTTC. The full variable domain, with the rest looked up from reference TRBV5-4 and TRBJ2-1, is ETGVTQSPTHLIKTRGQQVTLRCSSQSGHNTVSWYQQALGQGPQFIFQYYREEENGRGNFPPRFSGLQFPNYSSELNVNALELDDSALYLCASSLRGSNEQFFGPGTRLTVL.

This clone came up a few times. This chain joins TRBV28 and TRBJ2-5; D ambiguous. CDR1 and CDR2 (germline): MDHEN, SYDVKM. CDR3 length: 16 amino acids. Trimming took 2 bases from V and 1 from J, leaving 14 bases between them. The CDR3 DNA reads as TGTGCCAGCAGTTTAAGTTACCAGCCCTTCCAAGAGACCCAGTACTTC. This sequence encodes CASSLSYQPFQETQYF. The full variable domain, with the rest looked up from reference TRBV28 and TRBJ2-5, is DVKVTQSSRYLVKRTGEKVFLECVQDMDHENMFWYRQDPGLGLRLIYFSYDVKMKEKGDIPEGYSVSREKKERFSLILESASTNQTSMYLCASSLSYQPFQETQYFGPGTRLLVL.